These 14 T cell receptor beta chains originate from one sample sequenced in a study of CD8 T cells in seronegative destructive rheumatoid arthritis. Profiled with immunoSEQ multiplex PCR; TCRdb holds only in-frame clones, not every one. This sample yields 13,000 or so clones, of which less than 90% are seen a single time; about a quarter belongs to the top ten. The source material was CD8+ T cells from blood. The receptor set was obtained from a woman aged 30-50 years with seronegative destructive rheumatoid arthritis.

The chain recombines TRBV7-6 with TRBJ2-5; D gene unclear. This CDR3 has 13 residues. Germline values: CDR1 SGHVS, CDR2 FNYEAQ. Trimming pared 5 bases from V and 4 bases from J, leaving 11 bases between. The CDR3 is CASSPDFSETQYF. The CDR3 nucleotides read TGTGCCAGCAGCCCCGACTTTTCAGAGACCCAGTACTTC. Complete variable domain (other parts from reference TRBV7-6 and TRBJ2-5): GAGVSQSPRYKVTKRGQDVALRCDPISGHVSLYWYRQALGQGPEFLTYFNYEAQQDKSGLPNDRFSAERPEGSISTLTIQRTEQRDSAMYRCASSPDFSETQYFGPGTRLLVL.

V is TRBV6-1 and J is TRBJ1-1; tentative D call: TRBD1 (6 bases). The CDR3 has 14 amino acids. Trimming stripped 6 bases from V and 1 base from J, with 12 bases between. Germline CDR1 MNHNS, CDR2 SASEGT. As DNA, the CDR3 is TGTGCCAGCAGATTCTCGACAGGGAACACTGAAGCTTTCTTT. Translating it yields CASRFSTGNTEAFF.

This chain connects TRBV28 to TRBJ2-7, with 12 bases that match TRBD2. This CDR3 contains 13 residues. V gave up 8 bases and J gave up 3 bases; unmatched junction bases: 2. Germline V CDR1 and CDR2: MDHEN, SYDVKM. The CDR3 DNA sequence: TGTGCCAGCCGGACTAGCGGGAACTACGAGCAGTACGTC. It is translated as CASRTSGNYEQYV.

V gene TRBV7-9 combines with J gene TRBJ1-1; no clear D. The V and J ends lost 3 bases and 4 bases respectively, with 6 bases between them. Germline V CDR1 and CDR2: SEHNR, FQNEAQ (reference sequence). The CDR3 is 12 amino acids. The CDR3: CASSFGATEAFF. In DNA, the CDR3 is TGTGCCAGCAGCTTTGGAGCCACTGAAGCTTTCTTT.

The chain employs TRBV10-3 and TRBJ2-5, with 9 nucleotides matching TRBD1. The germline V gene encodes CDR1 ENHRY and CDR2 SYGVKD. The CDR3 totals 12 residues. The J segment lost 4 bases and the V segment lost 8 bases, leaving 2 bases of the junction unmatched. In DNA, the CDR3 is TGTGCCATCGGGACAGGGAGAGAGACCCAGTACTTC. This sequence encodes CAIGTGRETQYF.

V is TRBV13 and J is TRBJ1-1; possibly TRBD1 for D (6 bases). Per germline, CDR1 PRHDT and CDR2 FYEKMQ (reference sequence). The germline V and J ends were trimmed by 2 bases and 0 bases, with 10 bases remaining between them. The CDR3 is 15 residues long. CDR3 loop: CASSLPGAMNTEAFF. In DNA, the CDR3 is TGTGCCAGCAGCTTACCAGGGGCTATGAACACTGAAGCTTTCTTT.

J is TRBJ2-1 and V is TRBV7-3; TRBD1 agrees at 7 bases. Per the germline V gene, CDR1 is SGHTA and CDR2 is FQGTGA. The length of the CDR3 is 13 residues. Trimming cost V 5 bases and J 8 bases; bases outside gene matches: 6. CDR3 sequence reads: CASSPEGADEQFF. For the CDR3, the DNA is TGTGCCAGCAGCCCAGAGGGGGCTGATGAGCAGTTCTTC.

V usage is TRBV7-3 and J usage is TRBJ2-7; 10 bases are shared with TRBD1. Germline V gene data show CDR1 as SGHTA and CDR2 as FQGTGA. The CDR3 totals 17 residues. With V trimmed by 5 bases and J by 5 bases, 15 bases remained unmatched. CDR3 sequence reads: CASSPNPRDRGKDEQYF. The CDR3 nucleotides are TGTGCCAGCAGCCCTAACCCCCGGGACAGGGGAAAGGACGAGCAGTACTTC.

The V call is TRBV7-3, the J call TRBJ2-2; D might be TRBD1 (5 bases). V gave up 2 bases and J gave up 0 bases, with 16 bases separating them. The CDR3 loop spans 18 amino acids. Per the germline V gene, CDR1 is SGHTA and CDR2 is FQGTGA. CDR3 loop: CASSLYGPRETNTGELFF. In DNA, the CDR3 is TGTGCCAGCAGCTTATACGGCCCCAGGGAAACGAACACCGGGGAGCTGTTTTTT.

The V call is TRBV27, the J call TRBJ2-1, with D tentatively TRBD2 (7 bases). This CDR3 region has 16 residues. Trimming removed 3 bases at V and 9 bases at J, with 21 bases between. Germline lookup yields CDR1 MNHEY and CDR2 SMNVEV (reference sequence). Here the CDR3 DNA reads TGTGCCAGCAGTTTTCCAATAGGCCGGGGGGCGAGTGAGCAGTTCTTC. This translates into CASSFPIGRGASEQFF.

This clone was observed a single time. The genes are TRBV15 and TRBJ2-2; TRBD1 is a possible D gene (6 bases). Germline V CDR1 and CDR2: LNHNV, YYDKDF (reference sequence). The V end was cut by 1 base, the J end by 4 bases, with 7 bases between. CDR3 length: 14 residues. CDR3 coding DNA: TGTGCCACCAGCAGAGGGGACACCACCGGGGAGCTGTTTTTT. Translation gives CATSRGDTTGELFF.

The V call is TRBV7-9, the J call TRBJ1-6; 9 positions match TRBD1. Germline V CDR1 and CDR2: SEHNR, FQNEAQ (reference sequence). V lost 3 bases and J lost 9; bases outside the gene matches: 12. The CDR3 sequence is 17 residues long. In DNA, the CDR3 is TGTGCCAGCAGCTTTTTTCCCAGGACAGGGGAGGGTTCACCCCTCCACTTT. It is translated as CASSFFPRTGEGSPLHF.

V gene TRBV19 combines with J gene TRBJ1-2; TRBD1 matches at 9 bases. Trimming removed 7 bases from V and 4 bases from J; junction bases left unmatched: 25. From germline, CDR1 is LNHDA and CDR2 SQIVND (reference sequence). This CDR3 has 20 amino acids. CDR3 loop: CASILGQGFPRRDGLYGYTF. CDR3 coding DNA: TGTGCCAGTATTCTGGGACAGGGTTTCCCCCGCAGAGATGGGCTCTATGGCTACACCTTC.

DNA for the CDR3: TGTGCCAGCAGTTATACGGACAGCTACGAGCAGTACGTC. This codes for CASSYTDSYEQYV. The rearrangement links TRBV6-1 to TRBJ2-7; weak D call: TRBD1 (6 bases). Germline V gene lookup returns CDR1 MNHNS and CDR2 SASEGT. The CDR3 is made up of 13 amino acids. With 5 bases removed from V and 3 bases from J, the gap between germline ends came to 11 bases.